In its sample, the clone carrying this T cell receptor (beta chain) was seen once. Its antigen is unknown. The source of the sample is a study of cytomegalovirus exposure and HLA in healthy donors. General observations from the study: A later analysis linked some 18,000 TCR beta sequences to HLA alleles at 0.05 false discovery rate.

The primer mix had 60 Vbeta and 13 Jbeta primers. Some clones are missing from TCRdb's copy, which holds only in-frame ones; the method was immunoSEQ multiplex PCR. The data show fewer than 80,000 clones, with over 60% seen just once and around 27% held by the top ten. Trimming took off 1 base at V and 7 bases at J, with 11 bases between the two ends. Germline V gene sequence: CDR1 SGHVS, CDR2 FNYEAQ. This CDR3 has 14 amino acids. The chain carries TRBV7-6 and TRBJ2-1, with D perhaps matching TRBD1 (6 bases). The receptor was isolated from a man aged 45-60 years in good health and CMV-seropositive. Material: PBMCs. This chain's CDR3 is CASSLVTQGNEQFF. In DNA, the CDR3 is TGTGCCAGCAGCTTAGTTACCCAGGGGAATGAGCAGTTCTTC.